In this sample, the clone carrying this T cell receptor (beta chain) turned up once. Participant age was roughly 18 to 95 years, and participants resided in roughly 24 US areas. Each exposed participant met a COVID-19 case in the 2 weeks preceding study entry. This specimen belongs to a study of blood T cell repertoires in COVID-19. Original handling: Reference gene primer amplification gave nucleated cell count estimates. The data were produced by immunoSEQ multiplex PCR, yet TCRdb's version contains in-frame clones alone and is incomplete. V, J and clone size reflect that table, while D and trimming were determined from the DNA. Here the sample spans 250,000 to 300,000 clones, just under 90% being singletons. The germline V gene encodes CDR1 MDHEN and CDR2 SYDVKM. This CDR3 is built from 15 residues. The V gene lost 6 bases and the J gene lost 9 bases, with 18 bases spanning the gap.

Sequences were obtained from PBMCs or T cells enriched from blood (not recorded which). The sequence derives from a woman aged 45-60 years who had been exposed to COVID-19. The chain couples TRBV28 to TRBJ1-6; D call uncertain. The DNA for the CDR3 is TGTGCCAGCAGCTACACGGGTGCGGCTGGTTCACCCCTCCACTTT. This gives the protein CASSYTGAAGSPLHF.